This T cell receptor (beta chain) was sequenced during a study of OX40 agonist ivuxolimab in advanced cancers. About the study: Patients were infused with ivuxolimab every 2 weeks at 0.01 to 10 mg/kg.

General study results and limits: Doses of 0.1 to 3.0 mg/kg were accompanied by clonal expansion of CD4+ and CD8+ blood T cells by week 6. Expanded peripheral T-cell antigen specificity went undetermined.

About this clone: The antigen remains undetermined.

The assay was immunoSEQ multiplex PCR, and TCRdb's table has in-frame clones only and misses some. The table records 60,000 to 75,000 clones, around 90% of them present only once. The TCR comes from an adult with an advanced solid tumor such as melanoma, head and neck, liver or kidney cancer. The material was CD4+ or CD8+ T cells sorted from blood, obtained in a trial of the OX40 agonist ivuxolimab.

CDR3 loop: CASSPRTSGEQYF. The DNA for the CDR3 is TGCGCCAGCAGCCCAAGGACTAGCGGGGAGCAGTACTTC. The rearrangement uses TRBV5-1 and TRBJ2-7; 11 bases are shared with TRBD2. Germline CDR1 SGHRS, CDR2 YFSETQ. V was clipped by 4 bases and J by 7 bases; unmatched bases: 4. CDR3 size: 13 residues.